The clone carrying this TCR beta chain was recorded a few times. Antigen: not known. PCR primers comprised 60 Vbeta and 13 Jbeta primers. Assay used: immunoSEQ multiplex PCR; TCRdb lists only in-frame clones, some missing. The sample records about 160,000 clones, 60% to 85% being singletons. This sample was taken from a study of cytomegalovirus exposure and HLA in healthy donors. Study in general: Early released data comprised 80 million or so unique TCRs from HLA-typed donors. Study-level findings and limits: For presence/absence analyses, sequencing depth was assumed to be roughly uniform across donors. TCR beta V- and J-gene trimming, according to a later analysis, was linked to a missense DCLRE1C variant. Among the CMV-associated chains, three were confirmed in vitro as specific for CMV antigens.

This sequence was found in a man aged 50-59 years in good health and CMV-seropositive. The sequencing sample was made of PBMCs.

The CDR3: CASSADRLRYGYTF. In nucleotides, the CDR3 is TGTGCCAGCAGCGCCGACAGGCTCCGCTATGGCTACACCTTC. V and J are TRBV2 and TRBJ1-2, with D possibly TRBD1 on 6 matching bases. This CDR3 has 14 amino acids. V dropped 6 bases and J dropped 4 bases, with 15 bases sitting between them. CDR1 and CDR2 (germline): SNHLY, FYNNEI.